These 16 T cell receptor beta chains came from one sample sequenced in a study of shared clonotypes between healthy human individuals. Repertoires were generated with immunoSEQ multiplex PCR, while TCRdb's copy carries only in-frame clones and drops some. The sample has around 1.4 million clones, approximately 98.5% seen once. Sequencing input: naive CD4+ T cells sorted from blood. Regarding subset: CD45RA+ positively selected. These TCRs come from a man younger than 45 in good health.

A note on this clone: The junction departs from the called germline gene at one end, perhaps through a read error. The rearrangement uses TRBV5-4 and TRBJ1-1; D unresolved. The CDR3 runs to 12 residues. Germline V CDR1 and CDR2: SGHNT, YYREEE (reference sequence). The CDR3 is CASSADGVSRSF. The DNA of the CDR3 is TGTGCCAGCAGCGCCGACGGGGTCTCCCGTTCCTTT. The whole variable domain, remainder taken from reference TRBV5-4 and TRBJ1-1, is ETGVTQSPTHLIKTRGQQVTLRCSSQSGHNTVSWYQQALGQGPQFIFQYYREEENGRGNFPPRFSGLQFPNYSSELNVNALELDDSALYLCASSADGVSRSFGQGTRLTVV.

The chain employs TRBV7-3 and TRBJ2-5; 7 bases are a match to TRBD2. This CDR3 is built from 13 residues. V lost 5 bases and J lost 2; bases outside the gene matches: 2. Germline lookup yields CDR1 SGHTA and CDR2 FQGTGA. The CDR3 DNA sequence: TGTGCCAGCAGCCGTAGCGGGCAAGAGACCCAGTACTTC. This translates into CASSRSGQETQYF.

The rearrangement links TRBV27 to TRBJ1-2; D is uncertain. Germline V lookup: CDR1 MNHEY, CDR2 SMNVEV (reference sequence). CDR3 size: 13 residues. V was trimmed by 3 bases and J by 8 bases, leaving 13 bases between them. CDR3 sequence (DNA): TGTGCCAGCAGTTTTCCGGAGGGCGGAGGCTACACCTTC. Encoded protein: CASSFPEGGGYTF.

This clone came up once. J is TRBJ2-3 and V is TRBV11-3; TRBD2 aligns across 10 bases. The trim removed 0 bases at V and 4 bases at J, leaving 4 bases unmatched. The V gene's germline CDR1 is SGHNT and CDR2 YENEEA. The CDR3 has 16 amino acids. Here the CDR3 DNA reads TGTGCCAGCAGCTTAGATCTAGCGGGAGCCCCAGATACGCAGTATTTT. Translating it yields CASSLDLAGAPDTQYF.

The rearrangement links TRBV9 to TRBJ2-2; D call uncertain. V was cut by 0 bases and J by 7 bases, with 4 bases left in between. The CDR3 covers 12 residues. The germline V gene has CDR1 SGDLS and CDR2 YYNGEE. The CDR3 sequence: CASSVAFGELFF. The CDR3 nucleotides are TGTGCCAGCAGCGTAGCCTTCGGGGAGCTGTTTTTT.

J is TRBJ2-3 and V is TRBV6-1; possibly TRBD1 or TRBD2 for D (5 bases each). Looked up from germline, CDR1 is MNHNS and CDR2 is SASEGT. The CDR3 consists of 15 residues. Trimming removed 5 bases at V and 1 base at J, with 13 bases between. Written as DNA, the CDR3 is TGTGCCAGCAGTCCTAGCTGGGGCGGCACAGATACGCAGTATTTT. This gives the protein CASSPSWGGTDTQYF.

The chain links TRBV19 to TRBJ2-3; TRBD1 matches 7 bases. The trim removed 4 bases at V and 9 bases at J, leaving 4 bases unmatched. Germline V gene data show CDR1 as LNHDA and CDR2 as SQIVND (reference sequence). The CDR3 is 12 amino acids. Written as DNA, the CDR3 is TGTGCCAGTAGTAGAGGACAGGTCACGCAGTATTTT. Translation: CASSRGQVTQYF.

V usage is TRBV7-2 and J usage is TRBJ2-1, with TRBD1 matching over 9 bases. Unmatched junction bases numbered 10, after V lost 3 bases and J lost 4 bases. In germline, CDR1 is SGHTA, CDR2 FQGNSA. This CDR3 has 17 amino acids. CDR3 in amino acids: CASSLTSGTGRYNEQFF. The CDR3 coding sequence is TGTGCCAGCAGCTTGACGTCCGGGACAGGGCGGTACAATGAGCAGTTCTTC.

The chain links TRBV27 to TRBJ2-7, with 8 nucleotides matching TRBD1. The CDR3 covers 15 residues. The J segment lost 6 bases and the V segment lost 3 bases, leaving 10 bases of the junction unmatched. Germline values: CDR1 MNHEY, CDR2 SMNVEV (reference sequence). The CDR3 loop reads CASSFAKSGGGEQYF. CDR3 nucleotides: TGTGCCAGCAGTTTCGCGAAATCAGGGGGCGGCGAGCAGTACTTC.

V and J are TRBV14 and TRBJ2-1; TRBD2 aligns across 12 bases. The V segment lost 4 bases and the J segment 3 bases; nucleotides outside the gene matches: 16. CDR1 and CDR2 (germline): SGHDN, FVKESK. This CDR3 comprises 20 residues. This chain's CDR3 is CASSPTLASGRALSYNEQFF. In DNA, the CDR3 is TGTGCCAGCAGCCCTACCCTGGCTAGCGGGAGGGCCTTAAGCTACAATGAGCAGTTCTTC. The variable domain in full, with the rest retrieved from reference TRBV14 and TRBJ2-1, is EAGVTQFPSHSVIEKGQTVTLRCDPISGHDNLYWYRRVMGKEIKFLLHFVKESKQDESGMPNNRFLAERTGGTYSTLKVQPAELEDSGVYFCASSPTLASGRALSYNEQFFGPGTRLTVL.

This chain uses TRBV14 with TRBJ2-7; D uncertain. The CDR3 has 17 residues. V lost 2 bases and J 7 bases, leaving 24 bases between the germline ends. Germline assignment: CDR1 SGHDN and CDR2 FVKESK. This chain's CDR3 is CASSQPWEGLGPWEQYF. In nucleotides, the CDR3 is TGTGCCAGCAGCCAACCCTGGGAAGGTTTAGGGCCCTGGGAGCAGTACTTC.

Worth noting for this clone: One end of the junction is discordant with germline, which a read error may explain. The chain employs TRBV2 and TRBJ2-5; D remains unclear. CDR1 SNHLY and CDR2 FYNNEI come from the germline V gene. This CDR3 has 14 amino acids. Here the CDR3 DNA reads TGTGCCAGCAGCGAAGATGGGGTCCAAGAGACCCAGTACTTC. Its protein product is CASSEDGVQETQYF.

V is TRBV5-1 and J is TRBJ1-2; 8 positions agree with TRBD1. The CDR3 is 15 residues long. CDR1 and CDR2 from the germline V gene are SGHRS and YFSETQ. The junction had 9 bases not matched to a gene; V was cut back by 0 bases and J by 8 bases. The CDR3 sequence is CASSLANRGAEGYTF. CDR3 DNA sequence: TGCGCCAGCAGCTTGGCCAACAGGGGGGCGGAAGGCTACACCTTC. Full variable domain (rest looked up from reference TRBV5-1 and TRBJ1-2): KAGVTQTPRYLIKTRGQQVTLSCSPISGHRSVSWYQQTPGQGLQFLFEYFSETQRNKGNFPGRFSGRQFSNSRSEMNVSTLELGDSALYLCASSLANRGAEGYTFGSGTRLTVV.

The CDR3 nucleotides read TGCGCCAGCAGTGAGTCCTTGAAATCCTACGAGCAGTACTTC. Translating gives CASSESLKSYEQYF. The V gene is TRBV10-2, the J gene TRBJ2-7, with D unclear. V lost 0 bases and J lost 1, with 7 bases in between. Germline CDR1 WSHSY, CDR2 SAAADI. This CDR3 is built from 14 residues.

The chain links TRBV5-4 to TRBJ2-5; 8 nucleotides agree with TRBD2. The junction had 7 bases not matched to a gene; V was cut back by 0 bases and J by 3 bases. CDR3 length: 16 residues. Germline V gene lookup returns CDR1 SGHNT and CDR2 YYREEE (reference sequence). The CDR3 reads CASSLAAGGVKETQYF. The CDR3 bases are TGTGCCAGCAGCTTGGCTGCGGGAGGAGTGAAAGAGACCCAGTACTTC. Full variable domain (rest looked up from reference TRBV5-4 and TRBJ2-5): ETGVTQSPTHLIKTRGQQVTLRCSSQSGHNTVSWYQQALGQGPQFIFQYYREEENGRGNFPPRFSGLQFPNYSSELNVNALELDDSALYLCASSLAAGGVKETQYFGPGTRLLVL.

The rearrangement links TRBV4-2 to TRBJ2-7, with a possible D match to TRBD1 (5 bases). Germline V gene data show CDR1 as LGHNA and CDR2 as YNFKEQ. The V and J ends lost 0 bases and 5 bases respectively, with 17 bases between them. The CDR3 extends over 16 amino acids. The CDR3 DNA follows: TGTGCCAGCAGCCAAGATCCTTTCGGCAGGGAAGACGAGCAGTACTTC. It translates to CASSQDPFGREDEQYF.